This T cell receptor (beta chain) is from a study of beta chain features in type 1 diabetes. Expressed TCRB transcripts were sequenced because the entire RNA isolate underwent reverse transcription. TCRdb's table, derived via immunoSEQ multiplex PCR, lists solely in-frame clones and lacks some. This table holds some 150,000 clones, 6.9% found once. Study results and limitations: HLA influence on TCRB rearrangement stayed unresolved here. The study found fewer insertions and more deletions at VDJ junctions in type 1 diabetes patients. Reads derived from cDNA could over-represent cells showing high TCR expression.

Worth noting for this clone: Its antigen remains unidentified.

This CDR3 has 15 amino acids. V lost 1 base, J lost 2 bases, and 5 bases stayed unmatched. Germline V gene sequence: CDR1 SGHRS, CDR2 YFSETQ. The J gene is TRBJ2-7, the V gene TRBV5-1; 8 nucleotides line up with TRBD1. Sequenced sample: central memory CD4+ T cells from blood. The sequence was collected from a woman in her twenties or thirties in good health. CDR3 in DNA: TGCGCCAGCAGCTTGTGGACAGGGCCCACCTACGAGCAGTACTTC. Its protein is CASSLWTGPTYEQYF.